A single sample is the source of the 7 T cell receptor beta chains below, sequenced in a study of T cells in Graves' hyperthyroidism and ophthalmopathy. From RNA transcripts, TCR beta CDR3 regions were amplified. The TCR CDR3 first-round RT-PCR relied on the HTBI primer set. TCRdb called the multiplex PCR reads again in MiXCR, with one record for every CDR3 protein. The data hold about 590,000 distinct CDR3 sequences, with 14% observed a single time. The sequencing input was blood. Receptors originate from a woman between 18 and 29 years old with Graves' ophthalmopathy.

This clonotype was recorded at least ten times. The chain combines TRBV5-1 with TRBJ2-1; perhaps TRBD2 as D (5 bases). Per the germline V gene, CDR1 is SGHRS and CDR2 is YFSETQ. Trimming removed 4 bases from V and 4 bases from J, with 18 bases in between. CDR3 length equals 16 residues. The CDR3: CASSVLRTRTYNEQFF. In nucleotides, the CDR3 is TGCGCCAGCAGCGTGTTAAGGACTCGAACTTACAATGAGCAGTTCTTC.

On this clonotype: Sequence at one end of the junction differs from germline and may be a read error. This chain joins TRBV6-1 and TRBJ1-1; no firm D call. The CDR3 runs 9 residues. Looked up from germline, CDR1 is MNHNS and CDR2 is SASEGT. CDR3 region: CASSEGRIF. CDR3 bases: TGTGCCAGCAGTGAAGGGCGCATCTTT.

The CDR3 nucleotides read TGTGCCAGTAGTATAACGGGATCGACGGGACAGGGTCCCTACGAGCAGTACTTC. Translated, it gives CASSITGSTGQGPYEQYF. The chain recombines TRBV19 with TRBJ2-7; 9 bases are shared with TRBD1. V gave up 2 bases and J gave up 2 bases; unmatched junction bases: 13. The germline V gene has CDR1 LNHDA and CDR2 SQIVND (reference sequence). The CDR3 is made up of 18 amino acids.

This clonotype was seen a handful of times. The chain's CDR3 is CATSDPYHGRNYNEQFF. As DNA, the CDR3 is TGTGCCACCAGTGATCCCTATCATGGGAGGAACTACAATGAGCAGTTCTTC. The rearrangement links TRBV24-1 to TRBJ2-1, with a possible D match to TRBD2 (6 bases). The CDR3 loop spans 17 amino acids. V lost 3 bases, J lost 3 bases, and 17 bases lay in between. Per the germline V gene, CDR1 is KGHDR and CDR2 is SFDVKD.

This clonotype was picked up many times. The chain is built from TRBV27 and TRBJ2-7; perhaps D is TRBD1 or TRBD2 (6 bases each). Germline V gene lookup returns CDR1 MNHEY and CDR2 SMNVEV (reference sequence). V shed 1 base and J shed 3 bases, with 13 bases lying between them. The CDR3 has 15 residues. The CDR3 region has the DNA TGTGCCAGCAGTTTATTGGGGGGCTCGTTCTACGAGCAGTACTTC. It is translated as CASSLLGGSFYEQYF.

Ten or more counts support this clonotype. The chain has TRBV6-6 and TRBJ2-5; TRBD1 is a possible D gene (6 bases). Per germline, CDR1 MNHNY and CDR2 SVGAGI (reference sequence). The CDR3 runs 13 residues. The V and J ends lost 2 bases and 5 bases respectively, with 9 bases between them. The CDR3 DNA is TGTGCCAGCAGTTACGGGGGCCCGGAGACCCAGTACTTC. This codes for CASSYGGPETQYF.

The chain combines TRBV19 with TRBJ2-7; 7 positions match TRBD1. In germline, CDR1 is LNHDA, CDR2 SQIVND (reference sequence). The V segment lost 5 bases and the J segment 6 bases; nucleotides outside the gene matches: 16. The CDR3 extends over 16 amino acids. In nucleotides, the CDR3 is TGTGCCAGTAGTCCCCGTGCCGACAGGGCCCAGCGCGAGCAGTACTTC. This gives the protein CASSPRADRAQREQYF. The full variable domain, with the rest looked up from reference TRBV19 and TRBJ2-7, is DGGITQSPKYLFRKEGQNVTLSCEQNLNHDAMYWYRQDPGQGLRLIYYSQIVNDFQKGDIAEGYSVSREKKESFPLTVTSAQKNPTAFYLCASSPRADRAQREQYFGPGTRLTVT.